Detailed here is one TCR beta chain. No cognate antigen has been identified for it. No base-level quality is on record; no much larger clone is a single base apart. Donors were 39 systemically healthy Caucasian individuals from Russia aged roughly 6 to 100 years. Each donor gave approximately 10 milliliters of peripheral blood, collected into EDTA-treated Vacutainer tubes. Ficoll-Paque density-gradient centrifugation was used to isolate PBMCs, with at least 6.5 million per sample. Trizol reagent was used to extract total RNA from PBMCs, with at least 6 micrograms per sample. The percentages of naive CD45RAhigh/CD27high T cells were determined by flow cytometry on a PBMC aliquot from every donor. Counted from cysteine to phenylalanine, this CDR3 has 16 amino acids. The kept DNA is CDR3 alone, 48 bases in frame from the first base. CDR1 LGHDT and CDR2 YNNKEL were looked up in the germline V gene (reference sequence). Compared with germline, V lacks 0 bases and J lacks 6 bases; bases without a gene match: 6.

These data are taken from a study of blood T cells in healthy people across ages (dated by TCRdb to the mid-2010s). Some background on the complete study: In model experiments, roughly one uniquely barcoded TCR beta cDNA molecule per two T cells was captured by template switching. Two additional independent replicas of 1 million unique cDNA reads from the same blood draw were analyzed for two donors (one aged 18 to 30 and one aged 80 or older). Donors of different ages were randomly distributed across sequencing lanes to avoid experimental bias. The donors were divided into four age groups: young (average approximately 17 years), middle-aged (approximately 41), aged (approximately 62) and long-lived (around 87). Age-related changes in TCR beta repertoire diversity were measured in the study by deep sequencing normalized with unique cDNA molecular identifiers. The full study reports these points: Observed TCR beta diversity per million T cells fell roughly linearly with age, and a significant reduction was already apparent by age about 43. Conclusive comparison of naive and antigen-experienced compartments was prevented by the profiling of bulk unsorted PBMCs. There was a strong correlation between observed TCR beta diversity and the percentage of naive T cells measured by flow cytometry. The long-lived group showed more naive CD4+ T cells, fewer expanded clones and increased TCR diversity than the aged group, suggesting age selection. Estimates of total diversity from one million sequenced T cells were regarded as lower bounds and underestimates. Because the CMV infection status of the donors was unknown, age-related changes in expanded clonotypes may potentially have been confounded.

Libraries were made using 5' RACE. TCRdb records Illumina HiSeq 2500 as the sequencer. A second PCR of about 7 to 12 cycles was performed with a sample-barcoded 5' primer and a J-beta primer mix. A unique molecular identifier was introduced onto each TCR beta cDNA molecule by a template-switch 5' adaptor carrying 12 random nucleotides. Each sample yielded at least 3 million CDR3-containing paired-end reads. First-strand cDNA synthesis was performed from all RNA using the Mint cDNA synthesis kit, with priming by a TRBC-specific oligonucleotide. After uracil-DNA glycosylase treatment, a first 18-cycle PCR used universal primers M1SS and BC2_uni_R on all cDNA. Per the authors' processing: For normalization, 1 million high-quality reads were randomly selected from each sample, with every read carrying a distinct molecular identifier. Instead of being binned into consensus sequences, reads with shared molecular identifiers were discarded. CDR3 identification, clonotype clustering and error correction used MiTCR with a Q25 quality threshold and the strictest error-elimination algorithm. A nonparametric unseen species model with Euler transformation was used to estimate a lower bound on total TCR beta diversity. TCRdb took the public reads, trimmed them with fastp at Q25, ran MiXCR for clone calling and kept in-frame beta chains. Records with the same CDR3 protein are collapsed into one entry carrying the most frequent genes and DNA. The V and J calls come from TCRdb's annotation, not from the publication. The sample profile shows about 680,000 distinct CDR3 sequences; about half of them were found once. The ten largest clones take up 30% to 35% of the sample.

In this chain, TRBV3-1 is recombined with TRBJ2-3, with 10 bases aligning to TRBD1. Sequenced material: blood. This sequence was found in a woman aged 55 to 70 in good health. The DNA is TGTGCCAGCAGCCAAGATCCGACAGGGGGCGCGGATACGCAGTATTTT. Translated, this is CASSQDPTGGADTQYF.